This T cell receptor (beta chain) was identified in a study of technical replicates of blood from a few donors. The data were produced by immunoSEQ multiplex PCR, yet TCRdb's version contains in-frame clones alone and is incomplete. The table shows 75,000 to 90,000 clones, with approximately 90% occurring only once. V was pared by 2 bases and J by 0 bases, with 2 bases of the junction left unmatched. Per germline, CDR1 LGHNA and CDR2 YNFKEQ. The CDR3 spans 15 residues. The source material was T cells isolated from PBMCs. The TCR originated in a human donor in good health. The V and J genes are TRBV4-2 and TRBJ2-3; 7 positions match TRBD1. The CDR3: CASSQRDSSTDTQYF. As DNA, the CDR3 is TGTGCCAGCAGCCAACGGGACAGTAGCACAGATACGCAGTATTTT.